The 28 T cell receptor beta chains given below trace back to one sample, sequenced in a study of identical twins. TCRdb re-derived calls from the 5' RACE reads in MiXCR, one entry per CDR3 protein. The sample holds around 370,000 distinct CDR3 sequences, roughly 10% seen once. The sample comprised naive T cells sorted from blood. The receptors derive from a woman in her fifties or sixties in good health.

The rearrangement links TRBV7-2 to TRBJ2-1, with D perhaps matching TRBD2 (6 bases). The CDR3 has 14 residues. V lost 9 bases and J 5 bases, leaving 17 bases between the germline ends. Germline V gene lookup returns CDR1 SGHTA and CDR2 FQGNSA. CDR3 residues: CASAPSPGDNEQFF. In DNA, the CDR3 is TGTGCCAGTGCCCCCTCTCCGGGGGACAATGAGCAGTTCTTC. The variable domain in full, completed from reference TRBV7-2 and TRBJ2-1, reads GAGVSQSPSNKVTEKGKDVELRCDPISGHTALYWYRQSLGQGLEFLIYFQGNSAPDKSGLPSDRFSAERTGGSVSTLTIQRTQQEDSAVYLCASAPSPGDNEQFFGPGTRLTVL.

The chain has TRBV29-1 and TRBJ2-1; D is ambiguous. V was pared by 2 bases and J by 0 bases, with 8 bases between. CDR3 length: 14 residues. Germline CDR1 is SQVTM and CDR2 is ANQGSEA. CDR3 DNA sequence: TGCAGCGTTGAACTCCGTAGCTCCTACAATGAGCAGTTCTTC. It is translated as CSVELRSSYNEQFF.

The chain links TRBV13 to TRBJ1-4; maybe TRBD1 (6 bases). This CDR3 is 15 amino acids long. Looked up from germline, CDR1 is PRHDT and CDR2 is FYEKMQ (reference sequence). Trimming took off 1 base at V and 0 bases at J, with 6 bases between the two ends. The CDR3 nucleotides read TGTGCCAGCAGCTTAGCAGGGGCAACTAATGAAAAACTGTTTTTT. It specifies CASSLAGATNEKLFF. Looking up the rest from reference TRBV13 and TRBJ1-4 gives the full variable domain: AAGVIQSPRHLIKEKRETATLKCYPIPRHDTVYWYQQGPGQDPQFLISFYEKMQSDKGSIPDRFSAQQFSDYHSELNMSSLELGDSALYFCASSLAGATNEKLFFGSGTQLSVL.

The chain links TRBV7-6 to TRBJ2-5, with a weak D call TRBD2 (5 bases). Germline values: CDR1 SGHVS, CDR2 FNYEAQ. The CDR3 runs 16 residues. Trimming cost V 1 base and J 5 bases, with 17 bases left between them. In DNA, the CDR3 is TGTGCCAGCAGCTTAGAAGGAGGCAGAATTACGGAGACCCAGTACTTC. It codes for CASSLEGGRITETQYF.

For the CDR3, the DNA is TGTGCCAGCAGCTTAGGCGGGAGGGCCTTCAATGAGCAGTTCTTC. It codes for CASSLGGRAFNEQFF. The chain employs TRBV7-9 and TRBJ2-1; TRBD2 aligns across 9 bases. Germline-derived CDR1 and CDR2 are SEHNR and FQNEAQ (reference sequence). CDR3 size: 15 residues. J was trimmed by 6 bases and V by 1 base; bases with no gene match: 4.

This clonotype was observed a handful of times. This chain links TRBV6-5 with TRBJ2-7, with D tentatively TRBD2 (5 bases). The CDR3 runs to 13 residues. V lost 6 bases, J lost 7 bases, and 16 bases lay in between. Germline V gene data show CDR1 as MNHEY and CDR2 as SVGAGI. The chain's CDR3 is CASRFRPSREQYF. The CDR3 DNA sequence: TGTGCCAGCAGATTTCGACCTAGCAGGGAGCAGTACTTC.

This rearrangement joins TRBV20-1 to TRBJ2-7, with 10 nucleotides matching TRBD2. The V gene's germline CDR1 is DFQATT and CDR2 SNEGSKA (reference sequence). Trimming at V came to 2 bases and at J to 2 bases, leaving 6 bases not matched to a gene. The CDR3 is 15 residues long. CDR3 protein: CSARLGLAETYEQYF. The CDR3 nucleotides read TGCAGTGCTAGACTAGGACTAGCGGAGACCTACGAGCAGTACTTC.

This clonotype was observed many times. DNA for the CDR3: TGTGCCACCAGTGGGGGATTCGGGAGGGCCCTGAGTGAGCAGTTCTTC. Its protein product is CATSGGFGRALSEQFF. The J gene is TRBJ2-1, the V gene TRBV24-1, with TRBD2 matching over 8 bases. The germline CDR1 and CDR2 sequences are KGHDR and SFDVKD. CDR3 size: 16 residues. V dropped 5 bases and J dropped 9; count of bases not matched to a gene: 14.

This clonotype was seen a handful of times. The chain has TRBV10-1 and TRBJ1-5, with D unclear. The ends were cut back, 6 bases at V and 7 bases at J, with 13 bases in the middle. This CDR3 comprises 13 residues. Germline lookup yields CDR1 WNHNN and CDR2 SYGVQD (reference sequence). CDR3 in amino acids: CASSPPGKQPQHF. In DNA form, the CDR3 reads TGCGCCAGCAGCCCCCCGGGGAAACAGCCCCAGCATTTT.

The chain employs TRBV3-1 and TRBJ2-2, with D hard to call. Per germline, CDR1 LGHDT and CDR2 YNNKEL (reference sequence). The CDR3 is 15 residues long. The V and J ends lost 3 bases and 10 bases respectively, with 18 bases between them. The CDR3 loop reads CASSQTPGRAAELFF. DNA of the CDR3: TGTGCCAGCAGCCAGACGCCGGGCCGTGCGGCGGAGCTGTTTTTT.

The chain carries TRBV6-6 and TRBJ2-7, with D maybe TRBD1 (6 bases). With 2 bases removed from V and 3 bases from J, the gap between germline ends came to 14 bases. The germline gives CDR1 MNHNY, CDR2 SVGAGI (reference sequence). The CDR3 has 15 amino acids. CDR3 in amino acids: CASSYGITGSYEQYV. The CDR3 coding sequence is TGTGCCAGCAGTTACGGTATTACAGGGAGCTACGAGCAGTACGTC.

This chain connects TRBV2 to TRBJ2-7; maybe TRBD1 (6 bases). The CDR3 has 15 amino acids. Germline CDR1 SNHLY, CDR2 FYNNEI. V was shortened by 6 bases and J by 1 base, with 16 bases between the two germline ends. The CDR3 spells CASSPQPDRSYEQYF. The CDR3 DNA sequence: TGTGCCAGCAGCCCCCAACCTGACAGGTCCTACGAGCAGTACTTC.

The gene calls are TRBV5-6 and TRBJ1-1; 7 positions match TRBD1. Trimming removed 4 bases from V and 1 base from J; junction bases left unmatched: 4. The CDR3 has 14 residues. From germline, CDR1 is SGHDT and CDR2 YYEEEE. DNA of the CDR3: TGTGCCAGCAGCCAGGGACAGCCGAACACTGAAGCTTTCTTT. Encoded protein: CASSQGQPNTEAFF.

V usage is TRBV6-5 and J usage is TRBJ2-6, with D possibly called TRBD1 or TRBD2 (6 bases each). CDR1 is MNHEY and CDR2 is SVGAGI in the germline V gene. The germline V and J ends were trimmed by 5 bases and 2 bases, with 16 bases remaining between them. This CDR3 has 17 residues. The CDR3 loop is CASSPRGGGTGANVLTF. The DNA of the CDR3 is TGTGCCAGCAGTCCCCGCGGAGGGGGAACTGGGGCCAACGTCCTGACTTTC.

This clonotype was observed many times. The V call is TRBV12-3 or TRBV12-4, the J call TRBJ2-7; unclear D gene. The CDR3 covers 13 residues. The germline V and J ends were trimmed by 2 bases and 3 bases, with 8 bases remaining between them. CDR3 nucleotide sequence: TGTGCCAGCAGTTTATCGGGTGGCTACGAGCAGTACGTC. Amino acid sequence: CASSLSGGYEQYV.

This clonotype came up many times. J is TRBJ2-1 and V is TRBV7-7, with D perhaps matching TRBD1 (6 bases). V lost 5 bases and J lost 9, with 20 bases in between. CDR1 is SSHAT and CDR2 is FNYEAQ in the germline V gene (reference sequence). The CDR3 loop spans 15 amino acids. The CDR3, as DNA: TGTGCCAGCAGCGACAGGCCACGAGGGTCAAGTGAGCAGTTCTTC. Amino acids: CASSDRPRGSSEQFF. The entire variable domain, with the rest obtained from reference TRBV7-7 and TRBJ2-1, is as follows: GAGVSQSPRYKVTKRGQDVTLRCDPISSHATLYWYQQALGQGPEFLTYFNYEAQPDKSGLPSDRFSAERPEGSISTLTIQRTEQRDSAMYRCASSDRPRGSSEQFFGPGTRLTVL.

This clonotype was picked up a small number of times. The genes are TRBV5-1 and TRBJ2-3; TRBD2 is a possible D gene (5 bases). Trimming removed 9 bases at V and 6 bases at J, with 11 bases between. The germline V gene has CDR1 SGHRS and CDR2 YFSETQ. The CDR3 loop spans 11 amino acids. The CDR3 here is CATRLSDTQYF. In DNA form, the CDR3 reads TGCGCCACCCGACTATCCGATACGCAGTATTTT.

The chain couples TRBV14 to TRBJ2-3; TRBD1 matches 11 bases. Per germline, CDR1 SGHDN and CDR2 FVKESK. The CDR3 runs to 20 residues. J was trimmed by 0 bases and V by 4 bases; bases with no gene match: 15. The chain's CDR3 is CASSRRTGGVRVSSTDTQYF. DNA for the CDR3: TGTGCCAGCAGCCGACGGACAGGGGGCGTCCGGGTCTCTAGCACAGATACGCAGTATTTT. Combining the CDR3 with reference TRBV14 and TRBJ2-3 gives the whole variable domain EAGVTQFPSHSVIEKGQTVTLRCDPISGHDNLYWYRRVMGKEIKFLLHFVKESKQDESGMPNNRFLAERTGGTYSTLKVQPAELEDSGVYFCASSRRTGGVRVSSTDTQYFGPGTRLTVL.

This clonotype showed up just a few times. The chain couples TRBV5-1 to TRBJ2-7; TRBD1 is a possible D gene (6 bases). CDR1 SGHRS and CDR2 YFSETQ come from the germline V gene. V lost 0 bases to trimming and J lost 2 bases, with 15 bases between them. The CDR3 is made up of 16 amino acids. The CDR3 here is CASSLGGGPPAYEQYF. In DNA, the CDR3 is TGCGCCAGCAGCTTGGGAGGGGGTCCCCCAGCCTACGAGCAGTACTTC.

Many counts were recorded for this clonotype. The DNA for the CDR3 is TGCAGCGTTGATAGGGCTAGCGGGATTTCCTACAATGAGCAGTTCTTC. It yields the protein CSVDRASGISYNEQFF. The chain joins TRBV29-1 to TRBJ2-1, with TRBD2 matching over 9 bases. Germline CDR1 SQVTM, CDR2 ANQGSEA. The CDR3 totals 16 residues. The trim removed 3 bases at V and 1 base at J, leaving 7 bases unmatched.

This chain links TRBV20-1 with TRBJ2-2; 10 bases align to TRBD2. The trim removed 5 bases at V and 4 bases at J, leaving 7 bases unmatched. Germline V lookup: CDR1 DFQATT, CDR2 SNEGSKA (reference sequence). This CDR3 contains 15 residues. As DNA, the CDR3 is TGCAGTGCTCGAATAGCGGGAGGAAGCACCGGGGAGCTGTTTTTT. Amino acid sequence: CSARIAGGSTGELFF.

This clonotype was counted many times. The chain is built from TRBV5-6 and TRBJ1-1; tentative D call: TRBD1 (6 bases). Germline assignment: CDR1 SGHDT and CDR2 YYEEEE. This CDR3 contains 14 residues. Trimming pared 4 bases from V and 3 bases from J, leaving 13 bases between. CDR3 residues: CASSTYQGYTEAFF. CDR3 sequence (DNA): TGTGCCAGCAGCACTTATCAGGGGTACACTGAAGCTTTCTTT.

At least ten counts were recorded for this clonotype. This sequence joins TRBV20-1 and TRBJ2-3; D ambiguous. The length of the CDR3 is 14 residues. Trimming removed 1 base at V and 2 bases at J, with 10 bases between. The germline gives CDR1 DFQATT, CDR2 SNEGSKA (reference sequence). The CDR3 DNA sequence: TGCAGTGCTAGAGTATCTGGAGCCACAGATACGCAGTATTTT. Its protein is CSARVSGATDTQYF.

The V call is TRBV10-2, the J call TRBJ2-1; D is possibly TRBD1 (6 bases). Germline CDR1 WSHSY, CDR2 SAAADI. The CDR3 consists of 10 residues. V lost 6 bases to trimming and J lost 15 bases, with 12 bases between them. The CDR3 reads CASRQGLWFF. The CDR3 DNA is TGCGCCAGCAGACAGGGTCTATGGTTCTTC.

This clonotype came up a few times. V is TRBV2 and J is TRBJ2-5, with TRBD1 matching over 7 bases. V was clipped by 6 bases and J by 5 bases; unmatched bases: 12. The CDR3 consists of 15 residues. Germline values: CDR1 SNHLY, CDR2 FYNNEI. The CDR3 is CASSQQGLASETQYF. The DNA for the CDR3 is TGTGCCAGCAGCCAACAGGGGCTAGCTAGTGAGACCCAGTACTTC.

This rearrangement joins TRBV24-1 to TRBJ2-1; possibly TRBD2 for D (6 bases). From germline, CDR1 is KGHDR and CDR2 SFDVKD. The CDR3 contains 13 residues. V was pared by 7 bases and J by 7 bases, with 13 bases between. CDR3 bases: TGTGCCACCAGACCCGGGGCGGGGAATGAGCAGTTCTTC. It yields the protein CATRPGAGNEQFF.

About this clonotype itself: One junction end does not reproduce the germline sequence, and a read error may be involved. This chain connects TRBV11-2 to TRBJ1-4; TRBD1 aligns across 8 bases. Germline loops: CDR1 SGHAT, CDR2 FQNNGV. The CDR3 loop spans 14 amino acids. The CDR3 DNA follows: TGTGCCAGCAGCCCGACAGGGGAAGTTGAAAATCTGTTTTTT. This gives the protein CASSPTGEVENLFF.

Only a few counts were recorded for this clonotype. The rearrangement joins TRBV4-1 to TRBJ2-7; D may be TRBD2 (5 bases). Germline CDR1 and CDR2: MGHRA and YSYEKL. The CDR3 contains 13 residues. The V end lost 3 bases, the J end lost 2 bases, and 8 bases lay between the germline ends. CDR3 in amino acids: CASSQRAAYEQYF. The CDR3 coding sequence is TGCGCCAGCAGCCAGCGGGCGGCCTACGAGCAGTACTTC.